These 5 T cell receptor beta chains were sequenced from one sample in a study of cytomegalovirus exposure and HLA in healthy donors. Both 60 Vbeta primers and 13 Jbeta primers went into the PCR. TCRdb's copy holds only in-frame clones and misses some; the assay was immunoSEQ multiplex PCR. This sample carries 180,000 or so clones, about three quarters of them seen once, and the ten largest clones take approximately 1.5%. The sequencing sample was made of PBMCs. These TCRs come from a man younger than 30 in good health and CMV-seronegative.

V and J are TRBV9 and TRBJ2-1, with TRBD1 matching 7 bases. Germline CDR1 SGDLS, CDR2 YYNGEE. The ends lost 3 bases at V and 4 bases at J; junction bases unmatched: 7. The CDR3 contains 15 residues. CDR3 residues: CASSEPRQGYNEQFF. Here the CDR3 DNA reads TGTGCCAGCAGCGAGCCCCGACAGGGTTACAATGAGCAGTTCTTC.

V is TRBV19 and J is TRBJ1-3; 11 nucleotides align to TRBD1. Germline lookup yields CDR1 LNHDA and CDR2 SQIVND (reference sequence). The CDR3 length is 16 residues. The J segment lost 4 bases and the V segment lost 7 bases, leaving 9 bases of the junction unmatched. The CDR3 bases are TGTGCCAGTATCCCCCCCGGGACAGGGGGGGGAAACACCATATATTTT. Its protein product is CASIPPGTGGGNTIYF.

This rearrangement joins TRBV2 to TRBJ1-4; possible D gene TRBD1, 6 bases. The CDR3 is made up of 15 amino acids. V lost 6 bases and J lost 7, with 18 bases in between. From germline, CDR1 is SNHLY and CDR2 FYNNEI. The CDR3 coding sequence is TGTGCCAGCAGGGCCCCAATGGGGGCTGGTGAAAAACTGTTTTTT. Protein: CASRAPMGAGEKLFF.

This chain uses TRBV19 with TRBJ1-3; no reliable D call. Germline V lookup: CDR1 LNHDA, CDR2 SQIVND (reference sequence). This CDR3 region has 15 residues. V lost 3 bases to trimming and J lost 6 bases, with 15 bases between them. CDR3 DNA sequence: TGTGCCAGTAGTATGGGTGGATTCGGGGAAAACACCATATATTTT. Amino acid sequence: CASSMGGFGENTIYF. Supplemented by reference TRBV19 and TRBJ1-3, the full variable domain reads DGGITQSPKYLFRKEGQNVTLSCEQNLNHDAMYWYRQDPGQGLRLIYYSQIVNDFQKGDIAEGYSVSREKKESFPLTVTSAQKNPTAFYLCASSMGGFGENTIYFGEGSWLTVV.

This clone was seen only a few times. The chain links TRBV7-8 to TRBJ2-1, with D perhaps assigned TRBD1 or TRBD2 (9 bases each). The germline V gene encodes CDR1 SGHVS and CDR2 FQNEAQ. The V gene lost 1 base and the J gene lost 6 bases, with 28 bases spanning the gap. The CDR3 has 20 amino acids. The CDR3 spells CASSLVGQGLIGLASNEQFF. The CDR3 bases are TGTGCCAGCAGCTTAGTGGGACAGGGACTCATCGGACTAGCGTCCAATGAGCAGTTCTTC.